This T cell receptor beta chain stems from a study of T cell responses to AZD1222 COVID-19 vaccine. This clone appeared a single time. There are 17 residues in the CDR3. V was clipped by 4 bases and J by 3 bases; unmatched bases: 11. Germline V gene lookup returns CDR1 SGHRS and CDR2 YFSETQ. TCRdb keeps only in-frame clones here, not all; method: immunoSEQ multiplex PCR. The profile covers over 150,000 clones, with 85% to 90% appearing a single time and about 6.9% taken by the ten largest. This chain uses TRBV5-1 with TRBJ2-3; 10 bases are a match to TRBD1. The TCR sequence derives from an adult in good health. The sample consisted of peripheral blood, taken on day 0 of AZD1222 vaccination. The CDR3 DNA reads as TGCGCCAGCAGCCGGAGTCGACAGGGGGCGCAGACAGATACGCAGTATTTT. The encoded protein is CASSRSRQGAQTDTQYF.